This T cell receptor beta chain comes out of a study of molecular identifiers for immune sequencing clone quantification. This clonotype was counted at least ten times. Its target is unknown. MiXCR was run by TCRdb on the PCR reads, yielding one entry per CDR3 protein. Of under 600,000 distinct CDR3 sequences listed, 20% to 25% are singletons. The study's findings and limits: The study found clones above 20 RNA copies held over 98% of effector molecules and under 1% in naive cells.

V was trimmed by 3 bases and J by 3 bases, leaving 14 bases between them. The CDR3 has 15 residues. Germline CDR1 LNHNV, CDR2 YYDKDF (reference sequence). The V call is TRBV15, the J call TRBJ2-5; TRBD1 might be the D (6 bases). The sequence came from a human donor in good health. Some libraries in this study had Jurkat cell RNA spiked in. The sequenced material came from naive CD8+ T cells from blood, with Jurkat cell RNA spiked in. Noted subset: FACS-sorted CD8+CD4-CCR7+CD45RA+ naive T cells. The CDR3 spells CATSSTGTQKETQYF. The CDR3 bases are TGTGCCACCAGCAGCACCGGGACACAAAAAGAGACCCAGTACTTC. Full variable domain (remainder filled in from reference TRBV15 and TRBJ2-5): DAMVIQNPRYQVTQFGKPVTLSCSQTLNHNVMYWYQQKSSQAPKLLFHYYDKDFNNEADTPDNFQSRRPNTSFCFLDIRSPGLGDTAMYLCATSSTGTQKETQYFGPGTRLLVL.